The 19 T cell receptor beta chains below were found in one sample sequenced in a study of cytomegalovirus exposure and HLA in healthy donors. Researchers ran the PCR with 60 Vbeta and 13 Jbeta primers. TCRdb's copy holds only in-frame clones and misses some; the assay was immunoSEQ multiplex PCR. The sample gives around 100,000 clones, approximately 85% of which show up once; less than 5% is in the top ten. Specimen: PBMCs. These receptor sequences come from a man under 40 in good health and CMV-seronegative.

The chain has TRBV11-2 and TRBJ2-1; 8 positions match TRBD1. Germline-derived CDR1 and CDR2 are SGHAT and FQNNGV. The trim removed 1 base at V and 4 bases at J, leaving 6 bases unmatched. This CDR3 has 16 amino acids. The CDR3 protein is CASSLVARTGYNEQFF. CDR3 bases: TGTGCCAGCAGCTTAGTTGCCCGGACAGGGTACAATGAGCAGTTCTTC. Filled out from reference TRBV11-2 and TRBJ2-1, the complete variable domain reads EAGVAQSPRYKIIEKRQSVAFWCNPISGHATLYWYQQILGQGPKLLIQFQNNGVVDDSQLPKDRFSAERLKGVDSTLKIQPAKLEDSAVYLCASSLVARTGYNEQFFGPGTRLTVL.

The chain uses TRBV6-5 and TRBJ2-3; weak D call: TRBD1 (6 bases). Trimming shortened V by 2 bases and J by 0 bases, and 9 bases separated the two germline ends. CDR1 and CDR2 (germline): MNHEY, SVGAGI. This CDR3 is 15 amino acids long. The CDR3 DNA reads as TGTGCCAGCAGTTACGGGGGCTACAGCACAGATACGCAGTATTTT. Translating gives CASSYGGYSTDTQYF.

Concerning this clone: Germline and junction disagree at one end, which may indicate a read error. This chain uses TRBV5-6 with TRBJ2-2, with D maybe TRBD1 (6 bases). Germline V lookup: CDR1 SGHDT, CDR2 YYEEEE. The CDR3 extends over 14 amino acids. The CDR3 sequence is CANSLGATDEELFF. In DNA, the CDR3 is TGTGCCAACAGCTTGGGGGCTACCGATGAGGAGCTGTTTTTT.

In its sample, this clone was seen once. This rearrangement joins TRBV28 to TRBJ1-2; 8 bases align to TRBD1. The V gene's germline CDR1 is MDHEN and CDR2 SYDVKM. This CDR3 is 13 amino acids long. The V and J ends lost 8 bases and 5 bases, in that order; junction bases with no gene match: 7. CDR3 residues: CASQTGVQYGYTF. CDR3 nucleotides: TGTGCCAGCCAGACAGGGGTGCAATATGGCTACACCTTC.

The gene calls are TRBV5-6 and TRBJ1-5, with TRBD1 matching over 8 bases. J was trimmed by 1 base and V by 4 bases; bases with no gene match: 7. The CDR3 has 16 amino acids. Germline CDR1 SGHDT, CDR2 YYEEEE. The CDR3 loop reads CASSPFQGASNQPQHF. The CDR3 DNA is TGTGCCAGCAGCCCCTTCCAGGGGGCAAGCAATCAGCCCCAGCATTTT.

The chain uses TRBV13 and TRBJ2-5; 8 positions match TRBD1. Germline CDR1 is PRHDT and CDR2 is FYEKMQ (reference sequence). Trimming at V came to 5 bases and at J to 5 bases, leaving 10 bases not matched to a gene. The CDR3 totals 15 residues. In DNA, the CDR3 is TGTGCCAGCAGCCACCTCGCAGGGGGCGCGGAGACCCAGTACTTC. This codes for CASSHLAGGAETQYF.

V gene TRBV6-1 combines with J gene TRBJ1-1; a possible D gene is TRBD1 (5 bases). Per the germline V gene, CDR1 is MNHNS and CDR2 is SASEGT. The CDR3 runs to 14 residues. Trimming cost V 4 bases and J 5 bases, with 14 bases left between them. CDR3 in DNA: TGTGCCAGCAGTGTACACACAAAGGGGACTGAAGCTTTCTTT. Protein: CASSVHTKGTEAFF.

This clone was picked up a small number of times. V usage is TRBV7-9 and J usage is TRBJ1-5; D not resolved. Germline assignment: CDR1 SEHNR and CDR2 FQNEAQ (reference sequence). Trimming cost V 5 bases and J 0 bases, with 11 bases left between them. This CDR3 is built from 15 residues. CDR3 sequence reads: CASSPTSGSNQPQHF. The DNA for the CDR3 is TGTGCCAGCAGCCCGACGTCGGGTAGCAATCAGCCCCAGCATTTT.

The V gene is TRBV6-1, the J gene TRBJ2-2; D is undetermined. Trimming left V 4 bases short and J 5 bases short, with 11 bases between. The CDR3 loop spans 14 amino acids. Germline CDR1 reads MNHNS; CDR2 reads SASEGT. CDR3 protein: CASSGEASTGELFF. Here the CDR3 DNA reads TGTGCCAGCAGTGGAGAGGCCTCGACCGGGGAGCTGTTTTTT.

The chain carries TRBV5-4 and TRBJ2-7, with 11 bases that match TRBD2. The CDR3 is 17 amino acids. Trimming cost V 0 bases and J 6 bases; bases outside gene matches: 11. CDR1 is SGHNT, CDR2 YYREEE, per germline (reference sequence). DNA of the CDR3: TGTGCCAGCAGCTTGGCCGGTAGCGGGAGGGCTCACACCGAGCAGTACTTC. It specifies CASSLAGSGRAHTEQYF.

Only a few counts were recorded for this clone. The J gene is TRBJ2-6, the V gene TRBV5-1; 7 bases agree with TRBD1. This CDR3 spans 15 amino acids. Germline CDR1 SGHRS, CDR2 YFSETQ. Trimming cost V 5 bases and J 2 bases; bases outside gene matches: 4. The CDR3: CASSFTGAGANVLTF. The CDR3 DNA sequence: TGCGCCAGCAGTTTCACAGGGGCTGGGGCCAACGTCCTGACTTTC. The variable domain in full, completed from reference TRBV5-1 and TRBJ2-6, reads KAGVTQTPRYLIKTRGQQVTLSCSPISGHRSVSWYQQTPGQGLQFLFEYFSETQRNKGNFPGRFSGRQFSNSRSEMNVSTLELGDSALYLCASSFTGAGANVLTFGAGSRLTVL.

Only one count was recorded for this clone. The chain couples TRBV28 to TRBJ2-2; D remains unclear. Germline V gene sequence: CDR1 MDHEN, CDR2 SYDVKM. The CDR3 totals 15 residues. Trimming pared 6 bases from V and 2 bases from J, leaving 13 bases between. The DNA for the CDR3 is TGTGCCAGCAGGACTCCCGCGACTAACACCGGGGAGCTGTTTTTT. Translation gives CASRTPATNTGELFF.

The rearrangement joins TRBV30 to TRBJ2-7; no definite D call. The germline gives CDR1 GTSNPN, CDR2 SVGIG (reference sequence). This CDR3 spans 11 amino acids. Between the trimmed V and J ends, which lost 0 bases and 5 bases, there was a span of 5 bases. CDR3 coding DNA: TGTGCCTGGAGTGTAGGAGACGAGCAGTACTTC. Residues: CAWSVGDEQYF.

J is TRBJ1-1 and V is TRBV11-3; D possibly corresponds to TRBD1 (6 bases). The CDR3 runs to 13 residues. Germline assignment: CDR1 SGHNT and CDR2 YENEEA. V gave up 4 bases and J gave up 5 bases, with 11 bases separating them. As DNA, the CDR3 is TGTGCCAGCAGCTCCAGGGGATCTACTGAAGCTTTCTTT. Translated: CASSSRGSTEAFF. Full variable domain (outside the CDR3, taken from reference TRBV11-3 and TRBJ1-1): EAGVVQSPRYKIIEKKQPVAFWCNPISGHNTLYWYLQNLGQGPELLIRYENEEAVDDSQLPKDRFSAERLKGVDSTLKIQPAELGDSAVYLCASSSRGSTEAFFGQGTRLTVV.

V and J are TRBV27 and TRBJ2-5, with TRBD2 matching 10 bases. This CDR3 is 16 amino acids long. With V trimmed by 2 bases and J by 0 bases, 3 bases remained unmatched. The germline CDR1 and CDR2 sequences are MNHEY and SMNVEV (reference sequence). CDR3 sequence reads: CASSLRTSGYQETQYF. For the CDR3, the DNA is TGTGCCAGCAGTTTAAGGACTAGCGGATACCAAGAGACCCAGTACTTC.

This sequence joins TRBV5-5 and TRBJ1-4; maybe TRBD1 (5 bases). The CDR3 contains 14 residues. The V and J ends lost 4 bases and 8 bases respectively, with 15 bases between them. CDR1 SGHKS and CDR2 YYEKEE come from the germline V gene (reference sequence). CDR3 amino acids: CASSRPGEGEKLFF. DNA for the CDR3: TGTGCCAGCAGCCGCCCGGGGGAGGGAGAAAAACTGTTTTTT.

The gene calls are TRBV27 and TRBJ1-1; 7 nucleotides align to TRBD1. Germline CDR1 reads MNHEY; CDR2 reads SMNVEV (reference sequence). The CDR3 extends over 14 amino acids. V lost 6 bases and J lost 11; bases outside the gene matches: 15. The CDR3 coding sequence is TGTGCCAGCAGGAACACCGGGACAGATCCTCTGGCTTTCTTT. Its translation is CASRNTGTDPLAFF.

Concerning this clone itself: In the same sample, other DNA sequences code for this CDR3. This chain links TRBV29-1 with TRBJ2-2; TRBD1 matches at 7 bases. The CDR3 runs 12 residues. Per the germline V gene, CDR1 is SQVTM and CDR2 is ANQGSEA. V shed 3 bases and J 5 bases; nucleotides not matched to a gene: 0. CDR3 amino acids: CSVETGTGELFF. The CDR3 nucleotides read TGCAGCGTTGAGACAGGGACCGGGGAGCTGTTTTTT.

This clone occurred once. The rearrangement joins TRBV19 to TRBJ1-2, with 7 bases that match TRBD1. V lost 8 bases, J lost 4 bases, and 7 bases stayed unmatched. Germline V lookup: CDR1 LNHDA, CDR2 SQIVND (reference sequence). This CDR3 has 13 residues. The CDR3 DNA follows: TGTGCCAGTGGACAGGAGACCGCCTATGGCTACACCTTC. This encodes CASGQETAYGYTF.